Below are 25 T cell receptor beta chains sequenced from a single sample in a study of tumor and adjacent non-tumor tissue in lung cancer. A modified ARM-PCR protocol with three rounds of nested PCR amplified TCRbeta. One entry per CDR3 protein results from TCRdb running MiXCR on the multiplex PCR reads. The table shows 100,000 or so distinct CDR3 sequences, with 80% occurring only once. No cell sorting was done before RNA was extracted from the tissue. This non-tumor lung sample came from over 3 cm beyond the tumor edge. The sample consisted of distant non-tumor lung tissue. These receptors were collected from a man in his fifties or sixties with small cell lung cancer.

In regard to this clonotype: A much larger clone differs from this one at a single base, so this may be a read error. V is TRBV14 and J is TRBJ2-7; D is undetermined. The germline CDR1 and CDR2 sequences are SGHDN and FVKESK. V lost 5 bases and J 5 bases, leaving 13 bases between the germline ends. The CDR3 runs to 13 residues. The CDR3 reads CASSADQVDEQYF. CDR3 DNA: TGTGCCAGCAGCGCCGATCAGGTAGACGAGCAGTACTTC. The whole variable domain, remainder taken from reference TRBV14 and TRBJ2-7, is EAGVTQFPSHSVIEKGQTVTLRCDPISGHDNLYWYRRVMGKEIKFLLHFVKESKQDESGMPNNRFLAERTGGTYSTLKVQPAELEDSGVYFCASSADQVDEQYFGPGTRLTVT.

The chain is built from TRBV5-1 and TRBJ2-7; D possibly corresponds to TRBD2 (5 bases). With 5 bases removed from V and 5 bases from J, the gap between germline ends came to 20 bases. In germline, CDR1 is SGHRS, CDR2 YFSETQ. The CDR3 sequence is 15 residues long. As DNA, the CDR3 is TGCGCCAGCAGGGGCGTGTCTAGCTGGAGGAACGAGCAGTACTTC. Protein product: CASRGVSSWRNEQYF.

With respect to this clonotype: Since no conserved phenylalanine or tryptophan closes the CDR3, a read error is the likely cause. The rearrangement links TRBV12-3 or TRBV12-4 to TRBJ2-1, with D possibly matching TRBD1 (7 bases). The CDR3 is made up of 14 amino acids. V was clipped by 7 bases and J by 11 bases, with 21 bases between them. CDR3 in amino acids: CASTGGQGISKQFL. As DNA, the CDR3 is TGTGCCAGCACAGGGGGGCAGGGAATTAGTAAGCAGTTCCTC.

This clonotype was seen more than once but under ten times. Possible read error: a much larger clone is one base away. The chain uses TRBV29-1 and TRBJ2-5, with D perhaps TRBD1 (6 bases). The CDR3 sequence is 13 residues long. CDR1 and CDR2 (germline): SQVTM, ANQGSEA. Trimming removed 7 bases from V and 5 bases from J, with 17 bases in between. DNA for the CDR3: TGCAGCGCCAGACAGGAGGCTTGGGAGACCCAGTACTTC. Amino acid sequence: CSARQEAWETQYF.

As concerns this clonotype: An end of the junction differs from the germline gene, which may be a read error. The chain joins TRBV6-5 to TRBJ2-1, with D tentatively TRBD1 or TRBD2 (5 bases each). This CDR3 region has 15 residues. Germline V gene data show CDR1 as MNHEY and CDR2 as SVGAGI. The CDR3 loop reads CASSYYGGVDNEQFF. The CDR3 nucleotides are TGCGCCAGCAGTTACTATGGGGGAGTGGATAATGAGCAGTTCTTC.

This clonotype was counted only a few times. A much larger clone is a single base away; this may be a read error. The CDR3 sequence: CASNLLTADTQYF. CDR3 bases: TGTGCCAGCAACCTGCTGACAGCAGATACGCAGTATTTT. The J gene is TRBJ2-3, the V gene TRBV5-4, with D perhaps matching TRBD1 (5 bases). CDR1 SGHNT and CDR2 YYREEE come from the germline V gene (reference sequence). V was shortened by 6 bases and J by 4 bases, with 12 bases between the two germline ends. This CDR3 is built from 13 residues. Drawing the rest from reference TRBV5-4 and TRBJ2-3, the complete variable domain is ETGVTQSPTHLIKTRGQQVTLRCSSQSGHNTVSWYQQALGQGPQFIFQYYREEENGRGNFPPRFSGLQFPNYSSELNVNALELDDSALYLCASNLLTADTQYFGPGTRLTVL.

This clonotype was observed once. This CDR3 is missing its conserved last phenylalanine or tryptophan, likely due to a read error. V gene TRBV6-5 combines with J gene TRBJ1-6; no reliable D call. There are 16 residues in the CDR3. Deletions cut 6 bases from V and 5 bases from J, with 17 bases between. The germline V gene has CDR1 MNHEY and CDR2 SVGAGI. CDR3 sequence reads: CASSIRSQVDNSPLHS. The CDR3 nucleotides read TGTGCCAGCAGCATCAGGAGTCAGGTTGATAATTCACCCCTCCACTCT.

The chain employs TRBV6-5 and TRBJ2-3; TRBD1 aligns across 9 bases. The end of the DNA aligns better with TRBJ1-5, so the J call may be wrong. The CDR3 loop spans 15 amino acids. Germline CDR1 MNHEY, CDR2 SVGAGI. CDR3 region: CASNYQTGGPDTQHF. The CDR3 DNA follows: TGTGCCAGCAATTATCAGACAGGGGGACCAGATACGCAGCATTTT.

This clonotype was recorded once. The chain employs TRBV30 and TRBJ1-1; maybe TRBD1 (6 bases). Trimming cost V 0 bases and J 2 bases, with 13 bases left between them. CDR3 size: 15 residues. Germline V gene data show CDR1 as GTSNPN and CDR2 as SVGIG (reference sequence). The CDR3 loop reads CAWSVGGGANTEAFF. The DNA of the CDR3 is TGTGCCTGGAGTGTAGGAGGGGGGGCCAACACTGAAGCTTTCTTT.

Remarks on this clonotype: At one end the junction does not follow the germline gene, possibly because of a read error. This chain connects TRBV29-1 to TRBJ1-2; perhaps TRBD1 as D (5 bases). Germline CDR1 is SQVTM and CDR2 is ANQGSEA. This CDR3 spans 11 amino acids. Written as DNA, the CDR3 is TGCAGCGTTGACGGGGCCAATGGCTACACCTTT. Protein sequence: CSVDGANGYTF.

Concerning this clonotype itself: It may be a read error: a sequence one base away is much more abundant. The rearrangement uses TRBV30 and TRBJ2-1; tentatively, D is TRBD1 (5 bases). Between the trimmed V and J ends, which lost 5 bases and 6 bases, there was a span of 17 bases. Germline CDR1 is GTSNPN and CDR2 is SVGIG (reference sequence). This CDR3 comprises 14 residues. In DNA, the CDR3 is TGTGCCTGGGTAGATGACAGCGCTAGCAATGAGCAGTTCTTC. It codes for CAWVDDSASNEQFF.

A note on this clonotype: A read error is likely, as this CDR3 ends without the conserved phenylalanine or tryptophan. No DNA is shown, since the ends of the CDR3 on it are uncertain; the CDR3 is the one TCRdb lists. The chain links TRBV6-1 to TRBJ2-1; whether TRBD2, the table's D call, matches the DNA was not checked. The CDR3 extends over 16 residues, inclusive of both ends. Germline CDR1 reads MNHNS; CDR2 reads SASEGT. CDR3 in amino acids: CASSFHREGAYYERFY.

This sequence joins TRBV6-6 and TRBJ1-6; D perhaps matches TRBD1 (5 bases). Germline-derived CDR1 and CDR2 are MNHNY and SVGAGI (reference sequence). CDR3 size: 14 residues. Trimming took 5 bases from V and 19 from J, leaving 24 bases between them. CDR3 DNA: TGTGCCAGCAGTAGACAGAGTATAGGGTCACCCCATCACTTT. Protein sequence: CASSRQSIGSPHHF.

The table lists this clonotype with many counts. Its ends do not fully match the called genes, so a read error is possible. The V gene is TRBV5-5, the J gene TRBJ1-2; 10 nucleotides align to TRBD1. Germline CDR1 and CDR2: SGHKS and YYEKEE (reference sequence). The CDR3 has 13 amino acids. The CDR3 is CASSLEGQGFGFF. In DNA form, the CDR3 reads TGTGCCAGCAGCTTGGAGGGACAGGGGTTCGGGTTCTTC.

This clonotype was seen only once. A much larger clone differs by one base, so this may be a read error. This sequence joins TRBV20-1 and TRBJ1-2; 7 nucleotides agree with TRBD1. The CDR3 runs to 12 residues. In germline, CDR1 is DFQATT, CDR2 SNEGSKA (reference sequence). CDR3 amino acids: CSATTGSYAYTF. The CDR3 DNA sequence: TGCAGTGCTACGACAGGGAGCTATGCCTACACCTTC.

Regarding this clonotype: This may come from a read error, since a much larger clone is one base off. DNA for the CDR3: TGTGCCAGCAACCCGGGACTAGCGGGAGCCTACAATGAGCAGTTCTTC. It yields the protein CASNPGLAGAYNEQFF. The chain is built from TRBV7-9 and TRBJ2-1; 14 bases fit TRBD2. Germline values: CDR1 SEHNR, CDR2 FQNEAQ (reference sequence). This CDR3 has 16 residues. V lost 7 bases to trimming and J lost 2 bases; unmatched junction nucleotides: 4.

This chain connects TRBV29-1 to TRBJ1-2; D might be TRBD1 (6 bases). CDR3 length: 12 residues. CDR1 is SQVTM and CDR2 is ANQGSEA in the germline V gene. The V gene lost 6 bases and the J gene lost 12 bases, with 20 bases spanning the gap. For the CDR3, the DNA is TGCAGCGTCGCAGGGGTAGAGTACGGCCACACCTTC. This codes for CSVAGVEYGHTF.

The chain is built from TRBV11-2 and TRBJ1-6, with a possible D match to TRBD1 (6 bases). V gave up 5 bases and J gave up 14 bases, with 16 bases separating them. The germline gives CDR1 SGHAT, CDR2 FQNNGV. CDR3 size: 13 residues. The CDR3 nucleotides are TGTGCCAGCAGCGACGGCAGGGGTCTGACCCTCCACTTT. Translation gives CASSDGRGLTLHF.

On this clonotype itself: This is likely a read error, given that the CDR3 carries no conserved phenylalanine or tryptophan at its end. The V gene is TRBV6-5, the J gene TRBJ2-1; D not certain. CDR3 size: 12 residues. Germline assignment: CDR1 MNHEY and CDR2 SVGAGI. The chain's CDR3 is CASSSTYNEQFL. CDR3 bases: TGTGCCAGTAGTTCGACTTACAATGAGCAGTTCCTC.

On this clonotype itself: Given a much more abundant clone one base away, this may be a read error. The chain combines TRBV5-1 with TRBJ2-3, with 7 nucleotides matching TRBD1. The germline CDR1 and CDR2 sequences are SGHRS and YFSETQ. The CDR3 is 16 amino acids. V lost 0 bases and J lost 4; bases outside the gene matches: 8. Here the CDR3 DNA reads TGCGCCAGCAGCTTGGGAGCGCAGGGGGTCGCAGATACGCAGTATTTT. Amino acids: CASSLGAQGVADTQYF.

The rearrangement links TRBV29-1 to TRBJ2-5; 10 nucleotides match TRBD1. V lost 7 bases and J lost 0; bases outside the gene matches: 8. Germline V CDR1 and CDR2: SQVTM, ANQGSEA. The CDR3 is 15 amino acids. The CDR3 spells CSANSGQGYQETQYF. CDR3 in DNA: TGCAGCGCAAATTCGGGACAGGGGTACCAAGAGACCCAGTACTTC.

As concerns this clonotype: At one end the junction does not follow the germline gene, possibly because of a read error. This sequence joins TRBV30 and TRBJ1-5, with D perhaps matching TRBD1 (5 bases). The V gene's germline CDR1 is GTSNPN and CDR2 SVGIG (reference sequence). The CDR3 covers 13 residues. CDR3 loop: CVWSGQGTQPQHF. CDR3 coding DNA: TGTGTCTGGAGTGGGCAGGGTACTCAGCCCCAGCATTTT.

This chain links TRBV6-6 with TRBJ2-7, with TRBD1 identical over 8 bases. The trim removed 5 bases at V and 2 bases at J, leaving 14 bases unmatched. The CDR3 covers 17 residues. Germline V gene data show CDR1 as MNHNY and CDR2 as SVGAGI (reference sequence). The CDR3 region has the DNA TGTGCCAGCAGTCTAAATCAACAGGGGGTTCTTCCCTACGAGCAGTACTTC. Encoded protein: CASSLNQQGVLPYEQYF.

Note on this clonotype: An end of the junction does not agree with germline; a read error may underlie this. The rearrangement links TRBV6-1 to TRBJ2-1; TRBD2 might be the D (6 bases). Germline V gives CDR1 MNHNS, CDR2 SASEGT. The CDR3 consists of 16 residues. The CDR3 spells CASTSISGDANNEEFF. The CDR3 DNA reads TGTGCCAGCACCAGCATATCGGGGGACGCAAACAATGAGGAGTTCTTC.

For this clonotype: Likely a read error: the CDR3 ends without its conserved phenylalanine or tryptophan. The DNA is left out, because the CDR3 cannot be placed on it with certainty; the CDR3 is given as TCRdb lists it. This chain's CDR3 is CASFRGGRSLDFL. The chain joins TRBV28 to TRBJ1-1; TRBD1, the D gene given by the table, was not confirmed from the DNA. The germline V gene encodes CDR1 MDHEN and CDR2 SYDVKM. The CDR3 numbers 13 amino acids, ends counted.